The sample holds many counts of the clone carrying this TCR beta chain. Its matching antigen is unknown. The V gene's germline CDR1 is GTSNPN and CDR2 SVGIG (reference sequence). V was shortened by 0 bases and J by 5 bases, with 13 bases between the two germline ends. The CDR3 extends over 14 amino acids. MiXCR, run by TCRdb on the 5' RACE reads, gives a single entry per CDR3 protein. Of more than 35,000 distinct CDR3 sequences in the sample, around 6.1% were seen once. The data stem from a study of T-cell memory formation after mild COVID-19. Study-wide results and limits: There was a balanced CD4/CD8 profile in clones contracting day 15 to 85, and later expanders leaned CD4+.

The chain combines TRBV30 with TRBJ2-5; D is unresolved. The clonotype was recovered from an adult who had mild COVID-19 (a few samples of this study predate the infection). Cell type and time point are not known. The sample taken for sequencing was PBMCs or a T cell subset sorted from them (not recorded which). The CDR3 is CAWSVLSGWETQYF. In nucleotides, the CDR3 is TGTGCCTGGAGTGTACTATCAGGCTGGGAGACCCAGTACTTC.